This T cell receptor beta chain is drawn from a study of shared clonotypes between healthy human individuals. Regarding the study as a whole: Between a handful of donors, naive CD4 clonotypes were shared at a level of about 5%. Memory subsets generally showed lower estimated richness than naive subsets.

The germline V and J ends were trimmed by 0 bases and 0 bases, with 6 bases remaining between them. Germline V gives CDR1 SGDLS, CDR2 YYNGEE. The CDR3 sequence is 14 residues long. Only in-frame clones appear in the TCRdb table, and some are missing; sequencing was by immunoSEQ multiplex PCR. The table records about 2.2 million clones, roughly 91% of them present only once. On this clone itself: Antigen specificity is unknown. Other DNA sequences from this sample encode an identical CDR3 as well.

Naive CD8 cells comprised CD45RO-negative, CCR7-positively selected cells, excluding terminally differentiated effector memory CD45RA+ cells. Sequenced: naive CD8+ T cells from PBMCs. V and J are TRBV9 and TRBJ1-2; D is perhaps TRBD1 (5 bases). The receptor comes from a man aged 18-30 years in good health. Some clones in this sample may be carry-over from other donors' samples. CDR3 DNA: TGTGCCAGCAGCGTAGGGGGGGCTAACTATGGCTACACCTTC. The encoded protein is CASSVGGANYGYTF.